The 29 T cell receptor beta chains listed next were all sequenced from one sample in a study of T cell changes during pregnancy in multiple sclerosis. Clones were read by immunoSEQ multiplex PCR, and TCRdb kept only the in-frame ones, dropping some. This table holds over 30,000 clones, about 90% found once. The material was CD4+ T cells from peripheral blood mononuclear cells, obtained in the second trimester of pregnancy. All receptors come from a female donor in good health, enrolled as a control in a pregnancy study.

V gene TRBV6-1 combines with J gene TRBJ2-5, with 7 positions matching TRBD2. CDR3 length equals 15 residues. Trimming cost V 6 bases and J 1 base; bases outside gene matches: 8. In germline, CDR1 is MNHNS, CDR2 SASEGT. In DNA, the CDR3 is TGTGCCAGCAGCCTACTGGGGGGGACCCAAGAGACCCAGTACTTC. Translated: CASSLLGGTQETQYF.

This clone was observed a handful of times. This chain uses TRBV7-3 with TRBJ1-1; the D is unclear. This CDR3 spans 13 amino acids. Looked up from germline, CDR1 is SGHTA and CDR2 is FQGTGA. V lost 5 bases to trimming and J lost 3 bases, with 10 bases between them. This CDR3 is CASSARADTEAFF. CDR3 nucleotides: TGTGCCAGCAGCGCGAGGGCCGACACTGAAGCTTTCTTT.

The chain employs TRBV7-6 and TRBJ2-6; perhaps TRBD1 as D (6 bases). CDR1 and CDR2 (germline): SGHVS, FNYEAQ. Deletions cut 5 bases from V and 4 bases from J, with 12 bases between. This CDR3 is built from 15 residues. The CDR3 loop reads CASSPQGRGANVLTF. The CDR3 DNA sequence: TGTGCCAGCAGCCCACAGGGTAGAGGGGCCAACGTCCTGACTTTC.

The gene calls are TRBV5-1 and TRBJ2-5; D is possibly TRBD2 (6 bases). This CDR3 has 17 residues. The V end lost 4 bases, the J end lost 5 bases, and 24 bases lay between the germline ends. CDR1 and CDR2 (germline): SGHRS, YFSETQ. CDR3 in amino acids: CASSNGPAAGGWETQYF. The CDR3 region has the DNA TGCGCCAGCAGCAATGGCCCGGCCGCCGGGGGTTGGGAGACCCAGTACTTC.

The chain recombines TRBV5-4 with TRBJ1-1, with D possibly being TRBD1 (5 bases). The V end was cut by 3 bases, the J end by 8 bases, with 20 bases between. Germline assignment: CDR1 SGHNT and CDR2 YYREEE (reference sequence). The CDR3 contains 15 residues. As DNA, the CDR3 is TGTGCCAGCAGCTCAGGAGGGCAAGGGGTATTAGAAGCTTTCTTT. Translated: CASSSGGQGVLEAFF.

This chain connects TRBV6-1 to TRBJ1-2; D unclear. The V and J ends lost 5 bases and 0 bases respectively, with 4 bases between them. CDR3 size: 12 residues. CDR1 and CDR2 (germline): MNHNS, SASEGT. The CDR3 coding sequence is TGTGCCAGCAGTAATACTAACTATGGCTACACCTTC. The encoded protein is CASSNTNYGYTF.

V and J are TRBV7-3 and TRBJ1-1, with D tentatively TRBD1 (5 bases). The V gene lost 2 bases and the J gene lost 0 bases, with 16 bases spanning the gap. The germline CDR1 and CDR2 sequences are SGHTA and FQGTGA. There are 17 residues in the CDR3. The CDR3 reads CASSLLALGRVNTEAFF. Here the CDR3 DNA reads TGTGCCAGCAGCTTATTGGCCCTAGGCAGGGTGAACACTGAAGCTTTCTTT.

This clone has just one count. This chain links TRBV19 with TRBJ1-5; D is undetermined. The CDR3 loop spans 14 amino acids. V lost 6 bases to trimming and J lost 3 bases, with 12 bases between them. The germline V gene has CDR1 LNHDA and CDR2 SQIVND (reference sequence). Here the CDR3 DNA reads TGTGCCAGTAGAGGCGAGGGATTCAATCAGCCCCAGCATTTT. Its protein is CASRGEGFNQPQHF.

V gene TRBV9 combines with J gene TRBJ2-3; possible D gene TRBD2, 6 bases. This CDR3 is 14 amino acids long. Germline V gene data show CDR1 as SGDLS and CDR2 as YYNGEE. The V end was cut by 7 bases, the J end by 5 bases, with 17 bases between. The CDR3 nucleotides are TGTGCCAGCGCGGGACCCCAAATCCTAGATACGCAGTATTTT. Amino acid sequence: CASAGPQILDTQYF.

The gene calls are TRBV10-3 and TRBJ1-2; 9 bases map to TRBD1. V shed 10 bases, J shed 6 bases, and the junction held 9 bases outside the gene matches. The CDR3 has 13 amino acids. Germline values: CDR1 ENHRY, CDR2 SYGVKD. Here the CDR3 DNA reads TGTGCCAAAAGACAGGGGGAGTCTCATGGCTACACCTTC. Translating it yields CAKRQGESHGYTF.

The chain joins TRBV19 to TRBJ1-2; TRBD1 matches 8 bases. Germline V gene lookup returns CDR1 LNHDA and CDR2 SQIVND (reference sequence). J lost 4 bases, V lost 9 bases, and 7 bases had no gene match. This CDR3 has 13 amino acids. The CDR3 loop reads CASHRDRIYGYTF. CDR3 nucleotides: TGTGCCAGCCACCGGGACAGGATCTATGGCTACACCTTC.

This chain connects TRBV19 to TRBJ2-2; 7 nucleotides align to TRBD1. The V gene end was trimmed by 3 bases and the J gene end by 6 bases; junction bases not matched to a gene: 4. This CDR3 region has 14 residues. Germline V CDR1 and CDR2: LNHDA, SQIVND (reference sequence). This chain's CDR3 is CASSIRQGPGELFF. As DNA, the CDR3 is TGTGCCAGTAGTATCAGACAGGGCCCCGGGGAGCTGTTTTTT.

This chain connects TRBV5-8 to TRBJ1-1, with TRBD1 as a possible D gene (5 bases). CDR1 and CDR2 from the germline V gene are SGHTS and YDEGEE. The CDR3 has 15 amino acids. V lost 0 bases, J lost 3 bases, and 12 bases lay in between. The CDR3 DNA reads as TGTGCCAGCAGCTTGGTCCGGGGGAGGGACACTGAAGCTTTCTTT. This translates into CASSLVRGRDTEAFF.

The chain couples TRBV6-5 to TRBJ2-3; D is possibly TRBD1 (6 bases). V lost 6 bases and J 3 bases, leaving 13 bases between the germline ends. Germline V gene lookup returns CDR1 MNHEY and CDR2 SVGAGI. CDR3 length equals 14 residues. CDR3 nucleotide sequence: TGTGCCAGCAGCCAGGGGAGTAAGACAGATACGCAGTATTTT. Its translation: CASSQGSKTDTQYF.

The chain carries TRBV30 and TRBJ2-5; D uncertain. Germline CDR1 reads GTSNPN; CDR2 reads SVGIG (reference sequence). V was shortened by 1 base and J by 5 bases, with 8 bases between the two germline ends. The CDR3 consists of 12 residues. In DNA form, the CDR3 reads TGTGCCTGGAGTGACAGATTTGAGACCCAGTACTTC. It is translated as CAWSDRFETQYF.

The chain combines TRBV6-5 with TRBJ2-7; 10 positions match TRBD2. CDR1 MNHEY and CDR2 SVGAGI come from the germline V gene. With V trimmed by 4 bases and J by 6 bases, 9 bases remained unmatched. The CDR3 is 15 amino acids. DNA of the CDR3: TGTGCCAGCAGTTCCAAGGGACTAGCGACTCTCGAGCAGTACTTC. It encodes CASSSKGLATLEQYF.

The V and J genes are TRBV6-5 and TRBJ2-1, with D unclear. With 5 bases removed from V and 6 bases from J, the gap between germline ends came to 14 bases. Germline CDR1 is MNHEY and CDR2 is SVGAGI. This CDR3 has 14 residues. Here the CDR3 DNA reads TGTGCCAGCAGTAGAGGTCCAGCTAGCAATGAGCAGTTCTTC. Translated, it gives CASSRGPASNEQFF.

In DNA form, the CDR3 reads TGTGCCAGCAGTGAACTAGGGACAGGGGGGAATTCACCCCTCCACTTT. As protein: CASSELGTGGNSPLHF. The chain carries TRBV6-1 and TRBJ1-6; 11 bases fit TRBD1. The CDR3 extends over 16 amino acids. Germline loops: CDR1 MNHNS, CDR2 SASEGT. V lost 2 bases, J lost 7 bases, and 4 bases stayed unmatched.

A single count supports this clone. The V call is TRBV5-1, the J call TRBJ2-7, with 9 bases lining up with TRBD1. Per germline, CDR1 SGHRS and CDR2 YFSETQ. After removal of 7 bases from V and 6 bases from J, the junction contained 11 bases not matched to a gene. This CDR3 is 14 amino acids long. CDR3 residues: CASGQRTGAIEQYF. In nucleotides, the CDR3 is TGCGCCAGCGGCCAAAGGACAGGGGCTATCGAGCAGTACTTC.

V and J are TRBV2 and TRBJ1-5, with D uncertain. CDR3 size: 13 residues. The V end lost 4 bases, the J end lost 4 bases, and 8 bases lay between the germline ends. The germline V gene encodes CDR1 SNHLY and CDR2 FYNNEI. The CDR3 region is CASSVSRNQPQHF. The CDR3, as DNA: TGTGCCAGCAGTGTTAGTCGGAATCAGCCCCAGCATTTT.

V is TRBV15 and J is TRBJ1-2; D may be TRBD1 (5 bases). The CDR3 length is 13 residues. Trimming took 5 bases from V and 2 from J, leaving 9 bases between them. The germline CDR1 and CDR2 sequences are LNHNV and YYDKDF (reference sequence). The CDR3 loop reads CATSSDRNYGYTF. The CDR3 DNA reads TGTGCCACCAGCTCCGACAGAAACTATGGCTACACCTTC.

The CDR3 loop reads CASSLVRVSSYNEQFF. The CDR3 coding sequence is TGCGCCAGCAGCTTGGTGCGGGTAAGCTCCTACAATGAGCAGTTCTTC. The V and J genes are TRBV5-1 and TRBJ2-1, with a weak D call TRBD2 (5 bases). The CDR3 extends over 16 amino acids. Trimming cost V 0 bases and J 0 bases, with 10 bases left between them. Germline CDR1 SGHRS, CDR2 YFSETQ.

The V call is TRBV30, the J call TRBJ1-2; TRBD1 agrees at 8 bases. The ends lost 5 bases at V and 2 bases at J; junction bases unmatched: 1. Germline loops: CDR1 GTSNPN, CDR2 SVGIG (reference sequence). The CDR3 totals 12 residues. As DNA, the CDR3 is TGTGCCTGGGGGACAGGCAACTATGGCTACACCTTC. This sequence encodes CAWGTGNYGYTF.

Turning to this clone: The CDR3 carries no conserved terminal phenylalanine or tryptophan, so it likely arises from a read error. It is unclear where the CDR3 begins or ends on the DNA, so no DNA is shown, and the CDR3 is as TCRdb lists it. This chain joins TRBV30 and TRBJ2-3; TRBD2, the table's D call, was not compared with the DNA. The CDR3 comprises 8 residues, both ends counted. From germline, CDR1 is GTSNPN and CDR2 SVGIG (reference sequence). CDR3 region: CACRNSVR.

The genes are TRBV5-1 and TRBJ1-3; tentative D call: TRBD1 (5 bases). The germline V gene has CDR1 SGHRS and CDR2 YFSETQ. The CDR3 is 17 residues long. V was cut by 3 bases and J by 2 bases, with 18 bases left in between. This CDR3 reads CASSSAAGKGPGNTIYF. The CDR3 DNA follows: TGCGCCAGCAGCTCCGCGGCAGGGAAGGGCCCTGGAAACACCATATATTTT.

The genes are TRBV19 and TRBJ2-2, with a tentative D call TRBD1 (6 bases). The CDR3 sequence is 14 residues long. Germline V CDR1 and CDR2: LNHDA, SQIVND (reference sequence). Trimming removed 5 bases at V and 4 bases at J, with 11 bases between. CDR3 protein: CASSSTGLTGELFF. CDR3 in DNA: TGTGCCAGTAGTTCAACAGGGCTCACCGGGGAGCTGTTTTTT.

The V call is TRBV6-6, the J call TRBJ2-3, with D possibly matching TRBD2 (7 bases). V was pared by 2 bases and J by 4 bases, with 10 bases between. CDR3 length equals 14 residues. Germline CDR1 is MNHNY and CDR2 is SVGAGI (reference sequence). The CDR3 DNA reads as TGTGCCAGCAGTTACGGGGGGGCCGCAGATACGCAGTATTTT. Translating it yields CASSYGGAADTQYF.

The genes are TRBV2 and TRBJ1-5; no clear D. V lost 8 bases and J lost 0, with 11 bases in between. CDR3 length: 14 residues. Germline V CDR1 and CDR2: SNHLY, FYNNEI. The DNA for the CDR3 is TGTGCCAGCCAGGCCCTGAATAGCAATCAGCCCCAGCATTTT. This translates into CASQALNSNQPQHF.

This clone was seen a handful of times. V usage is TRBV7-3 and J usage is TRBJ2-2, with 8 bases lining up with TRBD1. V trimming: 3 bases; J trimming: 0 bases; junction bases outside the gene matches: 6. The CDR3 contains 17 residues. The germline V gene has CDR1 SGHTA and CDR2 FQGTGA. The CDR3 nucleotides read TGTGCCAGCAGCTTTACTCCGGGACAGGCGAACACCGGGGAGCTGTTTTTT. Protein: CASSFTPGQANTGELFF. The variable domain in full, completed from reference TRBV7-3 and TRBJ2-2, reads GAGVSQTPSNKVTEKGKYVELRCDPISGHTALYWYRQSLGQGPEFLIYFQGTGAADDSGLPNDRFFAVRPEGSVSTLKIQRTERGDSAVYLCASSFTPGQANTGELFFGEGSRLTVL.